What follows are 15 T cell receptor beta chains derived from one specimen sequenced in a study of T cell repertoires in cytomegalovirus infection (dated by TCRdb to between 2017 and 2020). Sequencing relied on an Illumina HiSeq 1500. The public reads were run again by TCRdb, first through fastp at Q25 and then through MiXCR, and only productive beta chains were kept. Duplicate CDR3 protein sequences are folded into a single record with the most common DNA and genes. The sample yields approximately 750,000 distinct CDR3 sequences; 35% were counted once. Roughly 2.9% of the sample rests with the top ten. Sequencing was carried out using PBMCs. These receptors all stem from a human donor in good health (CMV status not recorded). Some clones in this sample may be carry-over from other donors' samples.

V usage is TRBV20-1 and J usage is TRBJ2-7, with 8 positions matching TRBD2. J gave up 1 base and V 0 bases, and 5 bases lay outside the gene matches. The CDR3 is made up of 15 amino acids. Germline CDR1 DFQATT, CDR2 SNEGSKA (reference sequence). The CDR3: CSAREGSGVSYEQYF. The CDR3 nucleotides are TGCAGTGCTAGAGAAGGTAGCGGGGTTTCCTACGAGCAGTACTTC.

The chain links TRBV7-9 to TRBJ2-5, with D perhaps matching TRBD1 (6 bases). Germline values: CDR1 SEHNR, CDR2 FQNEAQ (reference sequence). The length of the CDR3 is 16 residues. The ends were cut back, 5 bases at V and 0 bases at J, with 16 bases in the middle. The CDR3 sequence is CASSRWTDLYQETQYF. The CDR3 DNA reads TGTGCCAGCAGCCGTTGGACAGACCTGTACCAAGAGACCCAGTACTTC.

The V call is TRBV27, the J call TRBJ1-4, with TRBD1 identical over 7 bases. Germline V gives CDR1 MNHEY, CDR2 SMNVEV (reference sequence). After removal of 3 bases from V and 5 bases from J, the junction contained 6 bases not matched to a gene. This CDR3 contains 15 residues. As DNA, the CDR3 is TGTGCCAGCAGTTTGCGCGGACAGGCCAATGAAAAACTGTTTTTT. Protein product: CASSLRGQANEKLFF. The full variable domain, rest sourced from reference TRBV27 and TRBJ1-4, is EAQVTQNPRYLITVTGKKLTVTCSQNMNHEYMSWYRQDPGLGLRQIYYSMNVEVTDKGDVPEGYKVSRKEKRNFPLILESPSPNQTSLYFCASSLRGQANEKLFFGSGTQLSVL.

This clonotype was seen repeatedly, ten times or more. J is TRBJ1-1 and V is TRBV7-2, with unresolved D. The ends were cut back, 8 bases at V and 4 bases at J, with 17 bases in the middle. The CDR3 has 14 amino acids. Germline V lookup: CDR1 SGHTA, CDR2 FQGNSA. The CDR3 spells CASGVNSGATEAFF. As DNA, the CDR3 is TGTGCCAGCGGGGTTAACAGCGGTGCCACTGAAGCTTTCTTT.

This clonotype occurred many times. The V call is TRBV7-6, the J call TRBJ1-2; D is perhaps TRBD1 (5 bases). Trimming shortened V by 0 bases and J by 8 bases, and 16 bases separated the two germline ends. The length of the CDR3 is 15 residues. Germline V gene data show CDR1 as SGHVS and CDR2 as FNYEAQ. This chain's CDR3 is CASSLAQGLISGYTF. The DNA of the CDR3 is TGTGCCAGCAGCTTAGCGCAGGGTTTAATCTCGGGCTACACCTTC.

This chain joins TRBV12-3 or TRBV12-4 and TRBJ2-3, with 12 nucleotides matching TRBD1. The CDR3 totals 15 residues. V was clipped by 3 bases and J by 7 bases; unmatched bases: 5. CDR3: CASSLGTGGLNTQYF. The CDR3, as DNA: TGTGCCAGCAGTTTGGGGACAGGGGGCCTCAATACGCAGTATTTT.

This clonotype appeared a few times. The chain couples TRBV7-8 to TRBJ1-5; no clear D. The CDR3 spans 14 residues. Germline V gives CDR1 SGHVS, CDR2 FQNEAQ. Trimming removed 5 bases at V and 7 bases at J, with 15 bases between. The CDR3 sequence is CASSAYLEGQPQHF. The CDR3 nucleotides read TGTGCCAGCAGCGCTTACTTGGAAGGGCAGCCCCAGCATTTT.

This clonotype was observed a handful of times. The chain recombines TRBV4-1 with TRBJ1-5, with TRBD1 matching over 7 bases. This CDR3 has 14 residues. J lost 3 bases, V lost 5 bases, and 4 bases had no gene match. Germline CDR1 is MGHRA and CDR2 is YSYEKL. This CDR3 is CASSEDRLNQPQHF. CDR3 DNA sequence: TGCGCCAGCAGCGAGGACAGGCTCAATCAGCCCCAGCATTTT.

The chain combines TRBV9 with TRBJ2-3; D is unresolved. The germline V and J ends were trimmed by 2 bases and 5 bases, with 6 bases remaining between them. Per the germline V gene, CDR1 is SGDLS and CDR2 is YYNGEE. The CDR3 loop spans 12 amino acids. CDR3 DNA: TGTGCCAGCAGCGTTCATAAAGATACGCAGTATTTT. Its translation: CASSVHKDTQYF.

The gene calls are TRBV6-6 and TRBJ2-7, with TRBD2 matching over 7 bases. Germline values: CDR1 MNHNY, CDR2 SVGAGI (reference sequence). CDR3 length equals 17 residues. J gave up 2 bases and V 0 bases, and 10 bases lay outside the gene matches. The CDR3 here is CASSYSQGAGVTYEQYF. The DNA for the CDR3 is TGTGCCAGCAGTTACTCCCAGGGCGCGGGAGTAACCTACGAGCAGTACTTC.

This clonotype was counted at least ten times. The chain couples TRBV7-2 to TRBJ2-7, with a weak D call TRBD1 (6 bases). CDR1 and CDR2 (germline): SGHTA, FQGNSA. The germline V and J ends were trimmed by 5 bases and 6 bases, with 14 bases remaining between them. The CDR3 has 13 residues. CDR3 coding DNA: TGTGCCAGCAGCCCAGCCAGAGGGGGCGAGCAGTACTTC. Residues: CASSPARGGEQYF.

This clonotype was picked up a small number of times. This chain joins TRBV5-4 and TRBJ2-5, with TRBD2 identical over 8 bases. In germline, CDR1 is SGHNT, CDR2 YYREEE (reference sequence). This CDR3 has 15 residues. V shed 0 bases, J shed 5 bases, and the junction held 6 bases outside the gene matches. The CDR3 region is CASSLVAGGGETQYF. The CDR3 region has the DNA TGTGCCAGCAGCTTGGTTGCGGGGGGCGGGGAGACCCAGTACTTC.

This rearrangement joins TRBV7-6 to TRBJ2-4; maybe TRBD2 (6 bases). This CDR3 is built from 16 residues. The germline V gene encodes CDR1 SGHVS and CDR2 FNYEAQ. Trimming pared 2 bases from V and 3 bases from J, leaving 14 bases between. The CDR3 loop reads CASSLWGDSSKNIQYF. In DNA form, the CDR3 reads TGTGCCAGCAGCTTATGGGGGGACTCGAGCAAAAACATTCAGTACTTC.

This clonotype was observed many times. The chain couples TRBV7-2 to TRBJ1-5, with TRBD1 matching 11 bases. Germline loops: CDR1 SGHTA, CDR2 FQGNSA. With 5 bases clipped from V and 6 bases from J, the junction kept 6 bases outside the gene matches. The CDR3 length is 15 residues. The CDR3 spells CASSNSGTGGQPQHF. In DNA, the CDR3 is TGTGCCAGCAGCAACTCCGGGACAGGGGGTCAGCCCCAGCATTTT.

In its sample, this clonotype was seen a few times. The chain recombines TRBV7-9 with TRBJ2-1, with D perhaps being TRBD1 or TRBD2 (5 bases each). Between the trimmed V and J ends, which lost 2 bases and 0 bases, there was a span of 11 bases. Germline V gene sequence: CDR1 SEHNR, CDR2 FQNEAQ (reference sequence). This CDR3 contains 16 residues. CDR3 DNA sequence: TGTGCCAGCAGCTTAAGCGGCAGGGTCTCCTACAATGAGCAGTTCTTC. This gives the protein CASSLSGRVSYNEQFF.